One sample yielded the 12 T cell receptor beta chains listed below, sequenced in a study of shared clonotypes between healthy human individuals. Profiling relied on immunoSEQ multiplex PCR, and the TCRdb table lists in-frame clones only, not all of them. The sample carries about 490,000 clones, 81% recorded once. Sequencing was done on a sample of PBMCs. The source of these receptors is a woman between 35 and 50 years old in good health. Some clones in this sample may be carry-over from other donors' samples.

The sample holds a few counts of this clone. With a much larger clone just one base away, this may be a read error. At the DNA level, this CDR3 is encoded by other sequences in the same sample as well. The chain uses TRBV7-2 and TRBJ2-7; 9 bases are a match to TRBD1. Germline V gives CDR1 SGHTA, CDR2 FQGNSA. There are 14 residues in the CDR3. The chain's CDR3 is CASSWDRDSYEQYF. DNA of the CDR3: TGTGCTAGCAGCTGGGACAGGGACTCCTACGAGCAGTACTTC.

Note on this clone: This is likely an artifact of a read error, given a far larger clone one base away. The rearrangement uses TRBV5-1 and TRBJ2-2; the D gene is possibly TRBD2 (5 bases). Per germline, CDR1 SGHRS and CDR2 YFSETQ. The V and J ends lost 3 bases and 6 bases respectively, with 9 bases between them. The CDR3 has 13 amino acids. This chain's CDR3 is CASSSPGAGELFF. CDR3 sequence (DNA): TGCGCCAGCAGCTCCCCCGGGGCCGGGGAGCTGTTTTTT.

As regards this clone: It differs at one base from a far larger clone, so likely a read error. The V gene is TRBV29-1, the J gene TRBJ1-1; D ambiguous. This CDR3 region has 13 residues. V was shortened by 4 bases and J by 1 base, with 10 bases between the two germline ends. Germline lookup yields CDR1 SQVTM and CDR2 ANQGSEA. CDR3 DNA: TGCAGCGTTGCATTTGGTCCGAACACTGAAGCTTTCTTT. Protein: CSVAFGPNTEAFF.

This chain connects TRBV29-1 to TRBJ2-5; TRBD2 matches at 9 bases. The CDR3 runs 14 residues. CDR1 is SQVTM and CDR2 is ANQGSEA in the germline V gene. The J segment lost 4 bases and the V segment lost 4 bases, leaving 7 bases of the junction unmatched. The CDR3 spells CSVGSSGIGETQYF. The CDR3 region has the DNA TGCAGCGTTGGGTCTAGCGGGATCGGAGAGACCCAGTACTTC.

In this sample, this clone turned up a few times. This chain connects TRBV6-1 to TRBJ1-4; possible D gene TRBD1, 5 bases. The CDR3 sequence is 15 residues long. In germline, CDR1 is MNHNS, CDR2 SASEGT. The V end was cut by 7 bases, the J end by 0 bases, with 12 bases between. The CDR3 here is CASMRDVATNEKLFF. DNA of the CDR3: TGTGCCAGCATGAGGGACGTTGCAACTAATGAAAAACTGTTTTTT.

This clone was recorded at least ten times. This chain uses TRBV11-2 with TRBJ2-1; 12 nucleotides align to TRBD2. Trimming cost V 5 bases and J 3 bases; bases outside gene matches: 5. CDR1 is SGHAT, CDR2 FQNNGV, per germline. CDR3 length: 16 residues. CDR3 DNA sequence: TGTGCCAGCAGCCTCTCGACTAGCGGGAGCTACAATGAGCAGTTCTTC. It translates to CASSLSTSGSYNEQFF.

There are a few counts of this clone. This may be a read error: a much more frequent sequence differs by one nucleotide. This chain connects TRBV7-6 to TRBJ2-5, with D possibly called TRBD1 or TRBD2 (5 bases each). Germline CDR1 and CDR2: SGHVS and FNYEAQ. V lost 3 bases and J 4 bases, leaving 12 bases between the germline ends. This CDR3 has 14 residues. In DNA, the CDR3 is TGTGCCAGCAGCTTGGGGACCCTCGGAGAGACCCAGTACTTC. It encodes CASSLGTLGETQYF.

This sequence joins TRBV28 and TRBJ2-1; 14 nucleotides line up with TRBD2. The germline V gene has CDR1 MDHEN and CDR2 SYDVKM. This CDR3 comprises 16 residues. Trimming at V came to 3 bases and at J to 10 bases, leaving 8 bases not matched to a gene. The CDR3 nucleotides read TGTGCCAGCAGTTTTGGGACTAGCGGGAGAACGAGGGAGCAGTTCTTC. Translation: CASSFGTSGRTREQFF.

V is TRBV28 and J is TRBJ2-5; D tentatively fits TRBD1 or TRBD2 (5 bases each). V was shortened by 4 bases and J by 6 bases, with 18 bases between the two germline ends. This CDR3 contains 15 residues. CDR1 MDHEN and CDR2 SYDVKM come from the germline V gene. The CDR3 loop is CASSSRLGTGKTQYF. CDR3 bases: TGTGCCAGCAGTTCCCGCCTGGGGACGGGGAAGACCCAGTACTTC.

This chain uses TRBV18 with TRBJ1-1, with unresolved D. The ends were cut back, 3 bases at V and 8 bases at J, with 10 bases in the middle. The CDR3 has 12 residues. Per germline, CDR1 KGHSH and CDR2 LQKENI. This chain's CDR3 is CASSPGTKEAFF. In DNA, the CDR3 is TGTGCCAGCTCACCTGGTACCAAGGAAGCTTTCTTT.

This chain joins TRBV28 and TRBJ1-1; no definite D call. This CDR3 has 14 residues. CDR1 and CDR2 (germline): MDHEN, SYDVKM. V gave up 4 bases and J gave up 3 bases, with 12 bases separating them. The CDR3 sequence: CASSSPGRYTEAFF. DNA of the CDR3: TGTGCCAGCAGTTCCCCGGGCCGCTACACTGAAGCTTTCTTT.

The rearrangement joins TRBV28 to TRBJ2-5, with 12 nucleotides matching TRBD1. CDR1 and CDR2 from the germline V gene are MDHEN and SYDVKM. The ends lost 4 bases at V and 5 bases at J; junction bases unmatched: 5. The CDR3 covers 15 residues. In DNA form, the CDR3 reads TGTGCCAGCAGTTCAAGGGACAGGGGGCCGGAGACCCAGTACTTC. The encoded protein is CASSSRDRGPETQYF.